One and the same sample provided the 27 T cell receptor beta chains below, sequenced in a study of cytomegalovirus exposure and HLA in healthy donors. Repertoires were generated with immunoSEQ multiplex PCR, while TCRdb's copy carries only in-frame clones and drops some. The sample has about 110,000 clones; 89% are singletons. The sample was PBMCs. These receptors all stem from a woman between 18 and 30 years old in good health and CMV-seronegative.

The chain links TRBV7-2 to TRBJ1-2; no clear D. The V gene lost 1 base and the J gene lost 2 bases, with 8 bases spanning the gap. CDR3 size: 14 residues. Germline V gene sequence: CDR1 SGHTA, CDR2 FQGNSA. The CDR3: CASSLGRENYGYTF. DNA of the CDR3: TGTGCCAGCAGCTTAGGGAGGGAGAACTATGGCTACACCTTC.

The chain combines TRBV5-1 with TRBJ2-3, with 12 positions matching TRBD2. Germline lookup yields CDR1 SGHRS and CDR2 YFSETQ. After removal of 1 base from V and 2 bases from J, the junction contained 8 bases not matched to a gene. This CDR3 contains 18 residues. As DNA, the CDR3 is TGCGCCAGCAGCTTGACCACCACTAGCGGGGGGACCACAGATACGCAGTATTTT. Its protein product is CASSLTTTSGGTTDTQYF.

This sequence joins TRBV5-1 and TRBJ1-1; no clear D. Per the germline V gene, CDR1 is SGHRS and CDR2 is YFSETQ. The V gene lost 0 bases and the J gene lost 7 bases, with 7 bases spanning the gap. The CDR3 totals 12 residues. CDR3 in amino acids: CASSLAGNEAFF. CDR3 nucleotides: TGCGCCAGCAGCTTGGCGGGGAATGAAGCTTTCTTT.

V gene TRBV19 combines with J gene TRBJ2-2, with 7 bases lining up with TRBD1. The CDR3 runs to 20 residues. V dropped 3 bases and J dropped 5; count of bases not matched to a gene: 21. The germline V gene encodes CDR1 LNHDA and CDR2 SQIVND (reference sequence). The CDR3 sequence is CASSIFRARDLGGQTGELFF. DNA of the CDR3: TGTGCCAGTAGTATCTTCAGAGCTCGGGATCTAGGGGGCCAAACCGGGGAGCTGTTTTTT.

This sequence joins TRBV4-1 and TRBJ2-7, with 11 bases lining up with TRBD2. CDR3 length equals 16 residues. Trimming took 4 bases from V and 7 from J; bases not matched to a gene: 12. The germline V gene encodes CDR1 MGHRA and CDR2 YSYEKL. CDR3 sequence (DNA): TGCGCCAGCAGCCCCCGCGTAGCGGGGGGGCCGGGGGAGCAGTACTTC. It is translated as CASSPRVAGGPGEQYF.

This sequence joins TRBV15 and TRBJ1-4, with 8 bases aligning to TRBD1. The germline V gene encodes CDR1 LNHNV and CDR2 YYDKDF (reference sequence). J lost 10 bases, V lost 5 bases, and 12 bases had no gene match. The CDR3 is 15 amino acids. The CDR3 reads CATSPRTGFGGKLFF. In DNA form, the CDR3 reads TGTGCCACCAGCCCTCGGACAGGGTTCGGCGGAAAACTGTTTTTT.

This chain uses TRBV27 with TRBJ1-2; 9 nucleotides match TRBD1. V dropped 5 bases and J dropped 3; count of bases not matched to a gene: 4. Germline CDR1 reads MNHEY; CDR2 reads SMNVEV (reference sequence). This CDR3 contains 14 residues. CDR3 DNA sequence: TGTGCCAGCAGTCGCGACAGGGGGTACTATGGCTACACCTTC. Protein: CASSRDRGYYGYTF.

This clone was seen only once. V gene TRBV28 combines with J gene TRBJ2-7; 7 bases are shared with TRBD1. V shed 7 bases and J 4 bases; nucleotides not matched to a gene: 7. The germline V gene encodes CDR1 MDHEN and CDR2 SYDVKM. CDR3 length: 13 residues. As DNA, the CDR3 is TGTGCCAGCAATCGGGACAGAGCTTACGAGCAGTACTTC. Translated, it gives CASNRDRAYEQYF.

The chain carries TRBV30 and TRBJ2-7; 10 bases align to TRBD2. With 0 bases clipped from V and 1 base from J, the junction kept 0 bases outside the gene matches. This CDR3 region has 14 residues. Germline assignment: CDR1 GTSNPN and CDR2 SVGIG (reference sequence). CDR3 loop: CAWSVLAGSYEQYF. The CDR3 DNA reads TGTGCCTGGAGTGTACTAGCGGGATCCTACGAGCAGTACTTC.

The J gene is TRBJ1-2, the V gene TRBV9, with 7 bases fitting TRBD1. Germline V lookup: CDR1 SGDLS, CDR2 YYNGEE. This CDR3 has 12 residues. Unmatched junction bases numbered 5, after V lost 7 bases and J lost 5 bases. The CDR3 region has the DNA TGTGCCAGCTCCAGGGGGACATATGGCTACACCTTC. This gives the protein CASSRGTYGYTF.

J is TRBJ2-3 and V is TRBV15, with TRBD2 as a possible D gene (6 bases). The CDR3 contains 14 residues. Germline values: CDR1 LNHNV, CDR2 YYDKDF (reference sequence). With 2 bases removed from V and 6 bases from J, the gap between germline ends came to 12 bases. CDR3 sequence (DNA): TGTGCCACCAGCAGACGATTGGAGGGGGATACGCAGTATTTT. Encoded protein: CATSRRLEGDTQYF. Full variable domain (remainder filled in from reference TRBV15 and TRBJ2-3): DAMVIQNPRYQVTQFGKPVTLSCSQTLNHNVMYWYQQKSSQAPKLLFHYYDKDFNNEADTPDNFQSRRPNTSFCFLDIRSPGLGDTAMYLCATSRRLEGDTQYFGPGTRLTVL.

V usage is TRBV6-6 and J usage is TRBJ2-5, with 8 bases lining up with TRBD2. Germline V lookup: CDR1 MNHNY, CDR2 SVGAGI (reference sequence). This CDR3 has 13 amino acids. V lost 10 bases, J lost 4 bases, and 8 bases stayed unmatched. The CDR3 here is CATATSEGETQYF. As DNA, the CDR3 is TGTGCCACTGCGACTAGCGAGGGAGAGACCCAGTACTTC.

V usage is TRBV27 and J usage is TRBJ2-1; the D gene is possibly TRBD2 (5 bases). Germline V gives CDR1 MNHEY, CDR2 SMNVEV (reference sequence). The CDR3 length is 13 residues. Trimming removed 2 bases at V and 6 bases at J, with 8 bases between. The CDR3 region is CASSLPGINEQFF. CDR3 nucleotides: TGTGCCAGCAGTTTACCGGGAATCAATGAGCAGTTCTTC.

This chain connects TRBV28 to TRBJ1-1; TRBD1 agrees at 9 bases. This CDR3 contains 13 residues. Germline-derived CDR1 and CDR2 are MDHEN and SYDVKM. V lost 10 bases to trimming and J lost 1 base; unmatched junction nucleotides: 4. DNA of the CDR3: TGTGCCACCCCGGGACAGGGGAACACTGAAGCTTTCTTT. This sequence encodes CATPGQGNTEAFF. The variable domain in full, with the rest retrieved from reference TRBV28 and TRBJ1-1, is DVKVTQSSRYLVKRTGEKVFLECVQDMDHENMFWYRQDPGLGLRLIYFSYDVKMKEKGDIPEGYSVSREKKERFSLILESASTNQTSMYLCATPGQGNTEAFFGQGTRLTVV.

This sequence joins TRBV9 and TRBJ1-5; no firm D call. The CDR3 sequence is 13 residues long. Trimming pared 0 bases from V and 4 bases from J, leaving 5 bases between. Per the germline V gene, CDR1 is SGDLS and CDR2 is YYNGEE. CDR3 amino acids: CASSVGENQPQHF. CDR3 in DNA: TGTGCCAGCAGCGTAGGGGAGAATCAGCCCCAGCATTTT.

The chain recombines TRBV2 with TRBJ2-5, with TRBD1 matching over 8 bases. CDR1 is SNHLY, CDR2 FYNNEI, per germline. V lost 6 bases and J lost 2; bases outside the gene matches: 11. The CDR3 totals 16 residues. The CDR3 spells CASRYVDREAQETQYF. The CDR3 coding sequence is TGTGCCAGCAGGTATGTGGACAGGGAGGCGCAAGAGACCCAGTACTTC.

The V call is TRBV5-1, the J call TRBJ1-1; D unclear. The CDR3 is 16 amino acids. Germline CDR1 is SGHRS and CDR2 is YFSETQ. The V and J ends lost 1 base and 3 bases respectively, with 16 bases between them. The CDR3 nucleotides read TGCGCCAGCAGCTTGAATTCTGTGGAGAGGGACACTGAAGCTTTCTTT. Residues: CASSLNSVERDTEAFF. Variable domain in full (rest from reference TRBV5-1 and TRBJ1-1): KAGVTQTPRYLIKTRGQQVTLSCSPISGHRSVSWYQQTPGQGLQFLFEYFSETQRNKGNFPGRFSGRQFSNSRSEMNVSTLELGDSALYLCASSLNSVERDTEAFFGQGTRLTVV.

Here the CDR3 DNA reads TGTGCCAGCAGTGGTCTACTACAGGAAAACATTCAGTACTTC. It specifies CASSGLLQENIQYF. The chain links TRBV2 to TRBJ2-4, with D perhaps TRBD1 (5 bases). The CDR3 is 14 amino acids. V was pared by 4 bases and J by 5 bases, with 12 bases between. Germline assignment: CDR1 SNHLY and CDR2 FYNNEI.

This clone was seen once. The V gene is TRBV2, the J gene TRBJ2-5; 8 positions agree with TRBD2. The CDR3 covers 15 residues. The V and J ends lost 2 bases and 5 bases, in that order; junction bases with no gene match: 7. Germline assignment: CDR1 SNHLY and CDR2 FYNNEI. This CDR3 reads CASSESGGDVETQYF. CDR3 DNA: TGTGCCAGCAGTGAAAGCGGGGGTGATGTGGAGACCCAGTACTTC. The whole variable domain, remainder taken from reference TRBV2 and TRBJ2-5, is EPEVTQTPSHQVTQMGQEVILRCVPISNHLYFYWYRQILGQKVEFLVSFYNNEISEKSEIFDDQFSVERPDGSNFTLKIRSTKLEDSAMYFCASSESGGDVETQYFGPGTRLLVL.

The rearrangement uses TRBV6-5 and TRBJ2-7; no firm D call. The length of the CDR3 is 13 residues. V lost 2 bases and J lost 7, with 12 bases in between. Germline-derived CDR1 and CDR2 are MNHEY and SVGAGI. CDR3 nucleotides: TGTGCCAGCAGTTACGTGCCAGGCCGAGAGCAGTACTTC. Amino acids: CASSYVPGREQYF.

J is TRBJ2-2 and V is TRBV29-1; 9 nucleotides agree with TRBD1. The CDR3 runs 14 residues. Trimming took 6 bases from V and 7 from J; bases not matched to a gene: 9. Germline V CDR1 and CDR2: SQVTM, ANQGSEA. The CDR3 sequence: CSVTEQGAGGELFF. CDR3 in DNA: TGCAGCGTGACGGAACAGGGGGCAGGCGGGGAGCTGTTTTTT.

The rearrangement links TRBV6-5 to TRBJ1-5; TRBD1 agrees at 7 bases. Germline V gene lookup returns CDR1 MNHEY and CDR2 SVGAGI. This CDR3 is built from 12 residues. The trim removed 10 bases at V and 6 bases at J, leaving 6 bases unmatched. The CDR3 bases are TGTGCCACTCGACAGGGTGGTCAGCCCCAGCATTTT. Translation: CATRQGGQPQHF.

The rearrangement links TRBV9 to TRBJ2-7; TRBD2 matches 8 bases. V lost 0 bases, J lost 2 bases, and 7 bases stayed unmatched. The CDR3 is 16 residues long. Germline loops: CDR1 SGDLS, CDR2 YYNGEE. The chain's CDR3 is CASSVGRTSFAYEQYF. The CDR3 DNA reads TGTGCCAGCAGCGTAGGGAGGACTAGCTTCGCCTACGAGCAGTACTTC. Variable domain in full (rest from reference TRBV9 and TRBJ2-7): DSGVTQTPKHLITATGQRVTLRCSPRSGDLSVYWYQQSLDQGLQFLIQYYNGEERAKGNILERFSAQQFPDLHSELNLSSLELGDSALYFCASSVGRTSFAYEQYFGPGTRLTVT.

The CDR3 loop is CASSLGQGGQAFF. The CDR3 coding sequence is TGTGCCAGCAGCCTTGGACAGGGAGGTCAAGCTTTCTTT. J is TRBJ1-1 and V is TRBV4-2; 8 positions agree with TRBD1. CDR3 length equals 13 residues. The germline V gene has CDR1 LGHNA and CDR2 YNFKEQ. J was trimmed by 9 bases and V by 4 bases; bases with no gene match: 7.

The V gene is TRBV14, the J gene TRBJ1-2; tentative D call: TRBD1 (5 bases). The V gene's germline CDR1 is SGHDN and CDR2 FVKESK. V was trimmed by 0 bases and J by 8 bases, leaving 7 bases between them. The CDR3 sequence is 12 residues long. In DNA form, the CDR3 reads TGTGCCAGCAGCCAAGATAACAGGGGCTACACCTTC. Amino acids: CASSQDNRGYTF.

V is TRBV4-1 and J is TRBJ2-5; TRBD1 aligns across 7 bases. CDR1 and CDR2 from the germline V gene are MGHRA and YSYEKL. This CDR3 region has 17 residues. J gave up 5 bases and V 3 bases, and 15 bases lay outside the gene matches. Written as DNA, the CDR3 is TGCGCCAGCAGCCACCGACGTGGCAGGGGGAATTTGGAGACCCAGTACTTC. It is translated as CASSHRRGRGNLETQYF.

As for this clone: Its ends do not fully match the called genes, so a read error is possible. The V gene is TRBV5-1, the J gene TRBJ2-1; 9 bases are shared with TRBD1. This CDR3 is 16 amino acids long. Germline CDR1 and CDR2: SGHRS and YFSETQ. The CDR3 sequence: CASSLALLQGASEQFF. CDR3 nucleotide sequence: TGCGCCAGCAGTTTGGCCCTATTACAGGGGGCTTCTGAGCAGTTCTTC.